What follows are 22 T cell receptor beta chains derived from one specimen sequenced in a study of cytomegalovirus exposure and HLA in healthy donors. 13 Jbeta primers and 60 Vbeta primers were used for the PCR. Measured with immunoSEQ multiplex PCR; TCRdb has only the in-frame clones, and not every one. The sample holds 55,000 to 85,000 clones, 75% to 80% seen once. Sample: PBMCs. Every receptor here comes from a man between 18 and 29 years old in good health and CMV-seropositive.

The J gene is TRBJ2-1, the V gene TRBV10-2; D remains ambiguous. Per germline, CDR1 WSHSY and CDR2 SAAADI. Trimming removed 11 bases from V and 0 bases from J, with 14 bases in between. This CDR3 is 14 amino acids long. CDR3: CAAKQPSSYNEQFF. For the CDR3, the DNA is TGCGCCGCAAAGCAGCCTAGCTCCTACAATGAGCAGTTCTTC.

V gene TRBV29-1 combines with J gene TRBJ1-2; D unresolved. The length of the CDR3 is 11 residues. The germline V gene has CDR1 SQVTM and CDR2 ANQGSEA. V shed 7 bases and J shed 5 bases, with 11 bases lying between them. This CDR3 is CSAGDQYGYTF. The CDR3 bases are TGCAGCGCCGGAGACCAGTATGGCTACACCTTC.

As regards this clone: The sample holds other DNA sequences that translate to the same CDR3. The CDR3 nucleotides read TGTGCCTGGAGTGTACGGGGTCAGCCCCAGCATTTT. Protein sequence: CAWSVRGQPQHF. This chain links TRBV30 with TRBJ1-5; D is ambiguous. V lost 0 bases and J 6 bases, leaving 6 bases between the germline ends. Germline-derived CDR1 and CDR2 are GTSNPN and SVGIG (reference sequence). The CDR3 covers 12 residues.

The J gene is TRBJ2-7, the V gene TRBV2; 7 bases align to TRBD1. Trimming at V came to 2 bases and at J to 3 bases, leaving 4 bases not matched to a gene. Looked up from germline, CDR1 is SNHLY and CDR2 is FYNNEI. The CDR3 sequence is 14 residues long. CDR3 sequence: CASSERQGSYEQYF. Written as DNA, the CDR3 is TGTGCCAGCAGTGAACGACAGGGTAGCTACGAGCAGTACTTC.

The chain employs TRBV4-2 and TRBJ2-1; D is possibly TRBD1 (5 bases). Germline V CDR1 and CDR2: LGHNA, YNFKEQ. The CDR3 spans 16 residues. V lost 0 bases to trimming and J lost 2 bases, with 11 bases between them. In DNA form, the CDR3 reads TGTGCCAGCAGCCAAGATAGGTCAGGGCCCTACAATGAGCAGTTCTTC. This gives the protein CASSQDRSGPYNEQFF.

The chain couples TRBV29-1 to TRBJ2-3; 10 nucleotides line up with TRBD1. The CDR3 is 13 amino acids. Germline-derived CDR1 and CDR2 are SQVTM and ANQGSEA. The V segment lost 6 bases and the J segment 4 bases; nucleotides outside the gene matches: 4. The CDR3 here is CSVPGQGSDTQYF. The CDR3 nucleotides read TGCAGCGTGCCGGGACAGGGGTCAGATACGCAGTATTTT.

This sequence joins TRBV2 and TRBJ1-5, with D possibly matching TRBD1 (6 bases). Germline lookup yields CDR1 SNHLY and CDR2 FYNNEI. Deletions cut 8 bases from V and 0 bases from J, with 17 bases between. There are 16 residues in the CDR3. CDR3 in DNA: TGTGCCAGCGGGCTGGGACACACAGATAGCAATCAGCCCCAGCATTTT. This translates into CASGLGHTDSNQPQHF.

The V call is TRBV5-1, the J call TRBJ2-3; maybe TRBD2 (6 bases). The CDR3 has 15 residues. CDR1 and CDR2 from the germline V gene are SGHRS and YFSETQ. Trimming removed 0 bases from V and 2 bases from J, with 10 bases in between. The CDR3 DNA reads TGCGCCAGCAGCTTGGGCGGGGTCAACACAGATACGCAGTATTTT. This gives the protein CASSLGGVNTDTQYF.

This sequence joins TRBV6-1 and TRBJ1-1, with D uncertain. The CDR3 consists of 13 residues. Germline V gene data show CDR1 as MNHNS and CDR2 as SASEGT. V was clipped by 8 bases and J by 1 base, with 11 bases between them. The CDR3 DNA reads as TGTGCCAGCCATAGGCGGGAGAACACTGAAGCTTTCTTT. Amino acids: CASHRRENTEAFF.

V is TRBV4-1 and J is TRBJ2-3; D perhaps matches TRBD2 (6 bases). The CDR3 totals 18 residues. The germline V gene encodes CDR1 MGHRA and CDR2 YSYEKL. V gave up 1 base and J gave up 0 bases, with 17 bases separating them. The CDR3 loop reads CASSQAPGGSRSTDTQYF. The CDR3 DNA reads as TGCGCCAGCAGCCAAGCCCCTGGAGGGAGCCGTAGCACAGATACGCAGTATTTT.

This chain's CDR3 is CASSNRWDTEAFF. In DNA, the CDR3 is TGTGCCAGTAGTAACAGGTGGGACACTGAAGCTTTCTTT. This chain connects TRBV19 to TRBJ1-1; the D gene is possibly TRBD1 (5 bases). CDR1 LNHDA and CDR2 SQIVND come from the germline V gene (reference sequence). There are 13 residues in the CDR3. Deletions cut 4 bases from V and 3 bases from J, with 9 bases between.

V gene TRBV18 combines with J gene TRBJ2-3, with D possibly matching TRBD2 (6 bases). Trimming stripped 2 bases from V and 0 bases from J, with 9 bases between. The germline gives CDR1 KGHSH, CDR2 LQKENI. CDR3 length: 15 residues. As DNA, the CDR3 is TGTGCCAGCTCACCAGTCGGGACTAGCACAGATACGCAGTATTTT. Translated, it gives CASSPVGTSTDTQYF.

This clone occurred a few times. CDR3 residues: CAISEDRGIGREAFF. The CDR3 DNA is TGTGCCATCAGTGAGGACAGGGGGATTGGCCGTGAAGCTTTCTTT. The chain combines TRBV10-3 with TRBJ1-1, with 9 bases lining up with TRBD1. The CDR3 covers 15 residues. Germline CDR1 and CDR2: ENHRY and SYGVKD. Trimming cost V 2 bases and J 7 bases; bases outside gene matches: 8.

V is TRBV19 and J is TRBJ1-2; TRBD1 matches 7 bases. The J segment lost 4 bases and the V segment lost 1 base, leaving 3 bases of the junction unmatched. CDR1 is LNHDA, CDR2 SQIVND, per germline (reference sequence). The CDR3 runs to 14 residues. Here the CDR3 DNA reads TGTGCCAGTAGTATAGCAGGACAGGCCTATGGCTACACCTTC. The encoded protein is CASSIAGQAYGYTF.

This chain connects TRBV7-6 to TRBJ2-3; TRBD2 is a possible D gene (5 bases). Trimming removed 1 base from V and 5 bases from J, with 7 bases in between. The CDR3 consists of 13 residues. Germline V gene sequence: CDR1 SGHVS, CDR2 FNYEAQ. The CDR3 here is CASSLGEGDTQYF. The DNA of the CDR3 is TGTGCCAGCAGCTTAGGCGAGGGAGATACGCAGTATTTT.

There are a few counts of this clone. The J gene is TRBJ1-1, the V gene TRBV4-2; 7 nucleotides match TRBD1. This CDR3 is 16 amino acids long. The germline V gene encodes CDR1 LGHNA and CDR2 YNFKEQ. J lost 0 bases, V lost 4 bases, and 8 bases had no gene match. The CDR3 loop is CASSLTPDRMNTEAFF. The CDR3 nucleotides are TGTGCCAGCAGCCTAACACCGGACAGGATGAACACTGAAGCTTTCTTT.

The genes are TRBV29-1 and TRBJ1-4, with D hard to call. V shed 8 bases and J shed 7 bases, with 14 bases lying between them. Germline V gives CDR1 SQVTM, CDR2 ANQGSEA. The CDR3 loop spans 12 amino acids. CDR3 residues: CSLNPKTEKLFF. CDR3 DNA: TGCAGCCTAAACCCAAAAACTGAAAAACTGTTTTTT.

The V call is TRBV30, the J call TRBJ1-2; D perhaps matches TRBD1 (5 bases). With 0 bases removed from V and 7 bases from J, the gap between germline ends came to 24 bases. The CDR3 is 17 residues long. Germline CDR1 reads GTSNPN; CDR2 reads SVGIG (reference sequence). The CDR3: CAWSVVWGSGATGGYTF. The CDR3 DNA reads as TGTGCCTGGAGTGTCGTTTGGGGCAGTGGGGCTACGGGTGGCTACACCTTC.

J is TRBJ2-7 and V is TRBV5-4; 7 bases map to TRBD2. Germline V lookup: CDR1 SGHNT, CDR2 YYREEE (reference sequence). This CDR3 comprises 14 residues. V gave up 2 bases and J gave up 3 bases; unmatched junction bases: 5. In nucleotides, the CDR3 is TGTGCCAGCAGCTTTTCAGGGACTATCTACGAGCAGTACTTC. This encodes CASSFSGTIYEQYF. Filled out from reference TRBV5-4 and TRBJ2-7, the complete variable domain reads ETGVTQSPTHLIKTRGQQVTLRCSSQSGHNTVSWYQQALGQGPQFIFQYYREEENGRGNFPPRFSGLQFPNYSSELNVNALELDDSALYLCASSFSGTIYEQYFGPGTRLTVT.

The V gene is TRBV6-5, the J gene TRBJ1-1, with D unresolved. CDR1 and CDR2 (germline): MNHEY, SVGAGI. The CDR3 is 11 residues long. V gave up 8 bases and J gave up 1 base, with 5 bases separating them. The CDR3 region is CASQKNTEAFF. CDR3 bases: TGTGCCAGCCAGAAGAACACTGAAGCTTTCTTT.

This clone has only a few counts. The chain links TRBV5-8 to TRBJ1-1; 9 nucleotides align to TRBD1. Germline lookup yields CDR1 SGHTS and CDR2 YDEGEE. The CDR3 length is 15 residues. The V and J ends lost 6 bases and 0 bases, in that order; junction bases with no gene match: 6. For the CDR3, the DNA is TGTGCCAGCATCCTGACAGGGGGTATGAACACTGAAGCTTTCTTT. It translates to CASILTGGMNTEAFF. The whole variable domain, filled in from reference TRBV5-8 and TRBJ1-1, reads EAGVTQSPTHLIKTRGQQATLRCSPISGHTSVYWYQQALGLGLQFLLWYDEGEERNRGNFPPRFSGRQFPNYSSELNVNALELEDSALYLCASILTGGMNTEAFFGQGTRLTVV.

The chain has TRBV4-1 and TRBJ1-5; perhaps TRBD1 as D (6 bases). The V end lost 1 base, the J end lost 3 bases, and 10 bases lay between the germline ends. CDR3 length: 15 amino acids. The germline gives CDR1 MGHRA, CDR2 YSYEKL. The CDR3 is CASSQVAGVNQPQHF. The CDR3 DNA follows: TGCGCCAGCAGCCAAGTGGCAGGGGTCAATCAGCCCCAGCATTTT.